This T cell receptor (beta chain) was recovered during a study of blood T cell repertoires in COVID-19. Across the study: Whether acute or convalescent, the COVID-19 samples came from the United States, Italy and Spain. From T cells, B-cell-depleted T cells, or PBMCs came the material, which was cDNA or gDNA.

TCRdb's copy holds only in-frame clones and misses some; the assay was immunoSEQ multiplex PCR. The table includes 250,000 to 300,000 clones, less than 90% detected once. The table lists this clone with a count of one. V was pared by 2 bases and J by 6 bases, with 10 bases between. In germline, CDR1 is KGHSH, CDR2 LQKENI. The CDR3 consists of 14 residues. This chain uses TRBV18 with TRBJ2-2; no definite D call. The receptor was isolated from a man aged 55-75 years with acute or convalescent COVID-19. The material sequenced was peripheral blood. The CDR3: CASSPTAGPGELFF. In DNA form, the CDR3 reads TGTGCCAGCTCACCAACCGCAGGTCCCGGGGAGCTGTTTTTT.